The clone carrying this T cell receptor (beta chain) turned up a few times. V gave up 3 bases and J gave up 5 bases, with 13 bases separating them. This CDR3 is 14 amino acids long. Germline V gene data show CDR1 as MNHEY and CDR2 as SVGAGI. The sample comes from a study of T-cell memory formation after mild COVID-19. One entry per CDR3 protein, called by TCRdb with MiXCR from the 5' RACE reads. The data hold hundreds of thousands of distinct CDR3 sequences, with around 28% observed a single time. Material for sequencing was PBMCs or a T cell subset sorted from them (not recorded which). This receptor was obtained from an adult woman who had mild COVID-19 (a few samples of this study predate the infection). Cell type and time point are not known. The chain employs TRBV6-5 and TRBJ2-5, with D possibly TRBD2 on 6 matching bases. The CDR3 DNA reads TGTGCCAGCAGTTATCACCCGGGGGTGGAGACCCAGTACTTC. Amino acids: CASSYHPGVETQYF.